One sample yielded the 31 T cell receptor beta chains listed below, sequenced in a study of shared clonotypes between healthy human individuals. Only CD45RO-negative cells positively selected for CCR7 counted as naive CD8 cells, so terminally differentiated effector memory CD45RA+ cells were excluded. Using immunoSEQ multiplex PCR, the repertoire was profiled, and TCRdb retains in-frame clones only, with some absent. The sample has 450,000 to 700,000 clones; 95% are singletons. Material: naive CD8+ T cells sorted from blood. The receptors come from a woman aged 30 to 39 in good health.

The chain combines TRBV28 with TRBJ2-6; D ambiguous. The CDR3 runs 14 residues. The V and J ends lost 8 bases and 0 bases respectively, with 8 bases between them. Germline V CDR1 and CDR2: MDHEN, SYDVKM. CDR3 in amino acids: CASLRSSGANVLTF. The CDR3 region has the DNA TGTGCCAGCCTCCGGAGCTCTGGGGCCAACGTCCTGACTTTC.

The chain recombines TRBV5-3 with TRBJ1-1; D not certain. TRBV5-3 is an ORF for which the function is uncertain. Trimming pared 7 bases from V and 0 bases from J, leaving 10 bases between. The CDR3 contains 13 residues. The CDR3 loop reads CARRGWLNTEAFF. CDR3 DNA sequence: TGTGCCAGACGGGGTTGGCTGAACACTGAAGCTTTCTTT.

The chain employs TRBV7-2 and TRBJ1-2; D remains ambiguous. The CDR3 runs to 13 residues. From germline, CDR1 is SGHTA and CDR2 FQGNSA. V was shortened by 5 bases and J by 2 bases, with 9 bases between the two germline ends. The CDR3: CASSRLQNYGYTF. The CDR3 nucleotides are TGTGCCAGCAGCCGTCTACAGAACTATGGCTACACCTTC. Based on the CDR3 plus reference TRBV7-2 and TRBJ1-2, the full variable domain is GAGVSQSPSNKVTEKGKDVELRCDPISGHTALYWYRQSLGQGLEFLIYFQGNSAPDKSGLPSDRFSAERTGGSVSTLTIQRTQQEDSAVYLCASSRLQNYGYTFGSGTRLTVV.

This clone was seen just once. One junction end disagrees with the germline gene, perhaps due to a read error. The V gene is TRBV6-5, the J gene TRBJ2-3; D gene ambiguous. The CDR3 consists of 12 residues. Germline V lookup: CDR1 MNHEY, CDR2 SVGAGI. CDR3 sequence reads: CASSYFGSDTHF. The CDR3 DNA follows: TGTGCCAGCAGTTACTTTGGCAGCGATACCCACTTT.

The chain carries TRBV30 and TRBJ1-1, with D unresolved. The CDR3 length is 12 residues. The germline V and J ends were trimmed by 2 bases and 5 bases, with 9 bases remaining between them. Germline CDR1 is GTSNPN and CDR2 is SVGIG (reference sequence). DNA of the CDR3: TGTGCCTGGAGTTATCTTGGAACTGAAGCTTTCTTT. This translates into CAWSYLGTEAFF.

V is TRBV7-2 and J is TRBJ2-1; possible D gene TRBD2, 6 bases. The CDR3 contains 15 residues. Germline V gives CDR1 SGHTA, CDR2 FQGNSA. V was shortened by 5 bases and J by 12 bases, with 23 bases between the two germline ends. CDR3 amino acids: CASSNRDLTSIVQFF. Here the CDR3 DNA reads TGTGCCAGCAGCAACCGGGACTTAACAAGCATTGTGCAGTTCTTC.

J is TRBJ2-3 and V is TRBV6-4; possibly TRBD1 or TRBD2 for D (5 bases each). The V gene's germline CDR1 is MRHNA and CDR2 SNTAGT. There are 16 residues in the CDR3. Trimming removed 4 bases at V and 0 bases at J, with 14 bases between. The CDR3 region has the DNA TGTGCCAGCAGTGCGCGAGGGGTCTCTAGCACAGATACGCAGTATTTT. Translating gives CASSARGVSSTDTQYF.

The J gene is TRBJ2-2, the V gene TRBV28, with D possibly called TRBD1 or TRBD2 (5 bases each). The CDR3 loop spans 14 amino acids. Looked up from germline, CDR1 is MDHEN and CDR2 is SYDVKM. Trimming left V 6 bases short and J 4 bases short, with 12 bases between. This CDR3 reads CASSRMGTTGELFF. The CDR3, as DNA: TGTGCCAGCAGCCGAATGGGGACCACCGGGGAGCTGTTTTTT.

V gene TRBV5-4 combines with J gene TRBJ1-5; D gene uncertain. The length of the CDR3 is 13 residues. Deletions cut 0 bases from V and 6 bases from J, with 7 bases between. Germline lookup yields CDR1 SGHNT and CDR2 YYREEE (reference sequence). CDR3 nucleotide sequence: TGTGCCAGCAGCTTGGCCGGAGGTCAGCCCCAGCATTTT. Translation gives CASSLAGGQPQHF.

CDR3 residues: CASSVETGMETQYF. The CDR3 DNA reads as TGTGCCAGCAGCGTAGAGACAGGGATGGAGACCCAGTACTTC. The rearrangement joins TRBV9 to TRBJ2-5; TRBD1 agrees at 7 bases. Losses at the gene ends were 0 bases for V and 5 bases for J; bases not matched to a gene: 4. The V gene's germline CDR1 is SGDLS and CDR2 YYNGEE. The CDR3 length is 14 residues.

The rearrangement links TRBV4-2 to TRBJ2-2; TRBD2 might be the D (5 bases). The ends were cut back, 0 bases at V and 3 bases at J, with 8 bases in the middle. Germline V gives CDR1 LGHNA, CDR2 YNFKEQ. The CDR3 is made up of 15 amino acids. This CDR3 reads CASSQDWRDTGELFF. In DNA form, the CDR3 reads TGTGCCAGCAGCCAAGATTGGCGGGACACCGGGGAGCTGTTTTTT.

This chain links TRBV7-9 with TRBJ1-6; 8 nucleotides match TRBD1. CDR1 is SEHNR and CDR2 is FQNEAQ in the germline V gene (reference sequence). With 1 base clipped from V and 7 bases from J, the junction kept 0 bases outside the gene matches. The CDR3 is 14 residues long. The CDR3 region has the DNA TGTGCCAGCAGCTTAGGGACAGGGAATTCACCCCTCCACTTT. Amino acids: CASSLGTGNSPLHF.

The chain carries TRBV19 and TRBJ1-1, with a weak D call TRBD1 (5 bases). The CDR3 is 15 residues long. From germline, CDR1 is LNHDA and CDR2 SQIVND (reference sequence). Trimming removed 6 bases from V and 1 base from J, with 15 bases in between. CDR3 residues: CASSQTGTANTEAFF. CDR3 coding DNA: TGTGCCAGTAGCCAAACCGGGACCGCGAACACTGAAGCTTTCTTT.

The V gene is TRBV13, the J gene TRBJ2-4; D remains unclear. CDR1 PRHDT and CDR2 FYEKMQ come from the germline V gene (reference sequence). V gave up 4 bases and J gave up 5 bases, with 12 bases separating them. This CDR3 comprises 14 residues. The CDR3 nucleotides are TGTGCCAGCAGCTCCCCAGACGACCAAAACATTCAGTACTTC. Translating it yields CASSSPDDQNIQYF.

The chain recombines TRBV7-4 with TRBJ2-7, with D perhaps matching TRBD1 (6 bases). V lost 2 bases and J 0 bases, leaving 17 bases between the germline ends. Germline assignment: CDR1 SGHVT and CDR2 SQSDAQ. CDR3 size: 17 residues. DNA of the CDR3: TGTGCCAGCAGCTTAAAGGGGGTGAAGCCTAGCTCCTACGAGCAGTACTTC. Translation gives CASSLKGVKPSSYEQYF. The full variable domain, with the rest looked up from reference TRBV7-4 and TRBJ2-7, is GAGVSQSPRYKVAKRGRDVALRCDSISGHVTLYWYRQTLGQGSEVLTYSQSDAQRDKSGRPSGRFSAERPERSVSTLKIQRTEQGDSAVYLCASSLKGVKPSSYEQYFGPGTRLTVT.

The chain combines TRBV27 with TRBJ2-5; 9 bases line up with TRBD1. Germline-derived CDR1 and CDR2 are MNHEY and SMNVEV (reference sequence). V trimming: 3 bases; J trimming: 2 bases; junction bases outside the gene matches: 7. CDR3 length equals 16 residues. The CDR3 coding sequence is TGTGCCAGCAGTTTCTCTCAGACAGGGGGGCAAGAGACCCAGTACTTC. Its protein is CASSFSQTGGQETQYF.

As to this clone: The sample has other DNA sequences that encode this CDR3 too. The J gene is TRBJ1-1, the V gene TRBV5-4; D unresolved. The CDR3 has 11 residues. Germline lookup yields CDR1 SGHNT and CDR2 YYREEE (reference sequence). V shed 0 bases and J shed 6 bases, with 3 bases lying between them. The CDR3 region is CASSLGSEAFF. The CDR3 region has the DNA TGTGCCAGCAGCTTGGGGTCTGAAGCTTTCTTT.

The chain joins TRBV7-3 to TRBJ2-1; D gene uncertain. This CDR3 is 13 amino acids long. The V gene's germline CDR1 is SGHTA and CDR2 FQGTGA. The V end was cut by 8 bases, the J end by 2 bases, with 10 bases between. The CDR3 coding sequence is TGTGCCAGCGGAATAGCTACCTACAATGAGCAGTTCTTC. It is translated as CASGIATYNEQFF.

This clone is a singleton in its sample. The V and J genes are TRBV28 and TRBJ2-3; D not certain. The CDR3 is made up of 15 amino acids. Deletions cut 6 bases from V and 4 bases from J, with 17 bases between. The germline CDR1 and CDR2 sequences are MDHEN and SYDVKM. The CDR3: CASSSGPSKADTQYF. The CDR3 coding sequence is TGTGCCAGCAGCTCCGGGCCCAGCAAGGCAGATACGCAGTATTTT.

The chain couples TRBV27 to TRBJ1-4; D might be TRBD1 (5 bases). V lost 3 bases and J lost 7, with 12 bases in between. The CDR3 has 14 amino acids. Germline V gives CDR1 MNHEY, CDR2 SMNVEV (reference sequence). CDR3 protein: CASSFAGRGEKLFF. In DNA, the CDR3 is TGTGCCAGCAGTTTCGCGGGGCGCGGTGAAAAACTGTTTTTT.

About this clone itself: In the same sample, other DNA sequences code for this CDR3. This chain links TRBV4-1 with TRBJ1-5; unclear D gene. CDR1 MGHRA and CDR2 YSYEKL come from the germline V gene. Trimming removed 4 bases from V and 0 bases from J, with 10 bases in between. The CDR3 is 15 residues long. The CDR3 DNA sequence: TGCGCCAGCAGCCGAGGACTGACTAGCAATCAGCCCCAGCATTTT. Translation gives CASSRGLTSNQPQHF.

CDR3 amino acids: CASSRGAGVLRGTQYF. The CDR3 DNA is TGTGCCAGCAGCCGTGGGGCAGGGGTGTTGCGAGGGACCCAGTACTTC. This chain uses TRBV14 with TRBJ2-5; perhaps TRBD1 as D (6 bases). The CDR3 has 16 amino acids. The germline CDR1 and CDR2 sequences are SGHDN and FVKESK. Trimming stripped 4 bases from V and 7 bases from J, with 22 bases between.

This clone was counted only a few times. The CDR3 spells CASRGQRPEAFF. The CDR3 bases are TGTGCCAGCAGGGGGCAACGGCCTGAAGCTTTCTTT. This chain links TRBV6-1 with TRBJ1-1, with a weak D call TRBD1 (5 bases). Germline V gene sequence: CDR1 MNHNS, CDR2 SASEGT. Trimming pared 6 bases from V and 6 bases from J, leaving 11 bases between. The CDR3 covers 12 residues.

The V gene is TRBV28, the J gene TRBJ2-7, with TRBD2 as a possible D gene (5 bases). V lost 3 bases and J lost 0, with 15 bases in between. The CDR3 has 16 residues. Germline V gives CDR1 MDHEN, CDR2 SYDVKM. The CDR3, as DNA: TGTGCCAGCAGTTTGAATAGCGTTGCGCCCTCCTACGAGCAGTACTTC. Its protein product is CASSLNSVAPSYEQYF.

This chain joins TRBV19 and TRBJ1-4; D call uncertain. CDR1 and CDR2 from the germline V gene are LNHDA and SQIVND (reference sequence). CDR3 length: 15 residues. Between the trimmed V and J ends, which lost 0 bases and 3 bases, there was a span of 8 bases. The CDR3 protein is CASSIEEASNEKLFF. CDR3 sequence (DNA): TGTGCCAGTAGTATAGAGGAGGCCTCTAATGAAAAACTGTTTTTT.

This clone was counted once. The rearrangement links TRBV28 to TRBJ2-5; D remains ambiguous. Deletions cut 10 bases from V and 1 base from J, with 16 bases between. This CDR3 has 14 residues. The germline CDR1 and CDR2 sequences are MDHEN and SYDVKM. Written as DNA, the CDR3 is TGTGCCACCCGTTCAGGTGCCTCCCAAGAGACCCAGTACTTC. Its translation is CATRSGASQETQYF. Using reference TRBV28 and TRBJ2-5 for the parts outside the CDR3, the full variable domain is DVKVTQSSRYLVKRTGEKVFLECVQDMDHENMFWYRQDPGLGLRLIYFSYDVKMKEKGDIPEGYSVSREKKERFSLILESASTNQTSMYLCATRSGASQETQYFGPGTRLLVL.

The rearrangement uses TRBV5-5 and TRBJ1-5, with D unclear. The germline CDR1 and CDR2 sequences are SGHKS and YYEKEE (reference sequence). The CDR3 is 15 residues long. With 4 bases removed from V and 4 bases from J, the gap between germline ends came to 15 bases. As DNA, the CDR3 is TGTGCCAGCAGCGATCTCGGACCGACTAATCAGCCCCAGCATTTT. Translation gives CASSDLGPTNQPQHF.

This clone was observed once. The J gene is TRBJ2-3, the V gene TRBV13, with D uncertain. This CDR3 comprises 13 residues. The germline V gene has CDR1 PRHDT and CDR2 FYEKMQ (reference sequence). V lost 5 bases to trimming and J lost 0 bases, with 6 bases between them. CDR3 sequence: CASSPVSTDTQYF. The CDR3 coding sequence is TGTGCCAGCAGCCCCGTAAGCACAGATACGCAGTATTTT.

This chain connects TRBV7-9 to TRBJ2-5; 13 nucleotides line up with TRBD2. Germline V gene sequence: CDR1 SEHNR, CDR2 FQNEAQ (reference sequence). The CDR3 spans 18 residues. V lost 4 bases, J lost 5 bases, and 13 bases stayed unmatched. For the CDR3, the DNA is TGTGCCAGCAGCTCACCAGGGACTAGCGGGAATAAAAGGGAGACCCAGTACTTC. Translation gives CASSSPGTSGNKRETQYF.

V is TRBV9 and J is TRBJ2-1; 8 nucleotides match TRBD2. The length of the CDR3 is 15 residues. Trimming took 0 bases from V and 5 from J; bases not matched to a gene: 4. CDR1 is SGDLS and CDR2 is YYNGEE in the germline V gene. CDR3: CASSVDGRANNEQFF. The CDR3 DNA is TGTGCCAGCAGCGTAGACGGGAGGGCCAACAATGAGCAGTTCTTC.

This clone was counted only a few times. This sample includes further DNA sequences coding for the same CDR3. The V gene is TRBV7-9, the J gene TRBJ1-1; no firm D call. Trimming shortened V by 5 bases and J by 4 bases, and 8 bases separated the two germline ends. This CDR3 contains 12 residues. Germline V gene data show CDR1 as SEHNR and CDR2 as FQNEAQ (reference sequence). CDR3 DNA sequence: TGTGCCAGCAGCCTCGGGTCCACTGAAGCTTTCTTT. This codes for CASSLGSTEAFF. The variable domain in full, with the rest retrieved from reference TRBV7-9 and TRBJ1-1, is DTGVSQNPRHKITKRGQNVTFRCDPISEHNRLYWYRQTLGQGPEFLTYFQNEAQLEKSRLLSDRFSAERPKGSFSTLEIQRTEQGDSAMYLCASSLGSTEAFFGQGTRLTVV.